These T cell receptor beta chains were read from a single sample in a study of T cells in Graves' hyperthyroidism and ophthalmopathy. Each CDR3 protein is one row after TCRdb ran MiXCR on the multiplex PCR reads. The sample consists of approximately 370,000 distinct CDR3 sequences, about a sixth of them appearing once. Sequenced material: blood. These receptors all stem from a woman in her 30s with Graves' hyperthyroidism that later progressed to Graves' ophthalmopathy. CDR3s include the opening cysteine and the closing phenylalanine or tryptophan. D genes are given only for firm matches. Clone size is given for some rows only: seen once, a few or many times, or a class if the clone is expanded.

clone_size	d_call	j_call	v_call	cdr3_aa	cdr3_nt
many	NA	TRBJ2-4	TRBV27	CASSNRALAKNIQYF	TGTGCCAGCAGCAACAGGGCTCTAGCCAAAAACATTCAGTACTTC
NA	NA	TRBJ1-2	TRBV5-4	CASSLGTEKYGYTF	TGTGCCAGCAGCTTGGGTACAGAGAAATATGGCTACACCTTC
many	TRBD1	TRBJ1-2	TRBV29-1	CSVTGTGSKGYTF	TGCAGCGTCACGGGGACAGGATCGAAAGGCTACACCTTC
few	TRBD2	TRBJ2-1	TRBV24-1	CATSVLTSGKNEQFF	TGTGCCACCAGTGTCCTGACTAGCGGGAAAAATGAGCAGTTCTTC
many	NA	TRBJ2-3	TRBV11-1	CASSAGSKVITDTQYF	TGTGCCAGCAGCGCGGGTAGTAAGGTTATCACAGATACGCAGTATTTT
many	TRBD1	TRBJ1-2	TRBV27	CASRPVGTGGGREDGYTF	TGTGCCAGCCGCCCGGTAGGGACAGGGGGCGGACGGGAGGATGGCTACACCTTC
many	TRBD2	TRBJ2-1	TRBV30	CAWSRGTSGYNEQFF	TGTGCCTGGAGTCGGGGGACTAGCGGCTACAATGAGCAGTTCTTC
many	NA	TRBJ1-6	TRBV27	CASRDRDNYNSPLHF	TGTGCCAGCAGGGACCGGGACAATTATAATTCACCCCTCCACTTT
NA	NA	TRBJ2-7	TRBV20-1	CSARDRWTKVYEQYF	TGCAGTGCTAGAGATCGCTGGACTAAAGTTTACGAGCAGTACTTC
many	NA	TRBJ1-1	TRBV24-1	CAPPPPERNTEAFF	TGTGCCCCGCCCCCCCCAGAGAGGAACACTGAAGCTTTCTTT
many	TRBD1	TRBJ1-4	TRBV6-1	CASGTGFATNEKLFF	TGTGCCAGCGGGACAGGTTTTGCAACTAATGAAAAACTGTTTTTT
many	NA	TRBJ2-1	TRBV7-9	CASSPRTDSYNEQFF	TGTGCCAGCAGCCCCCGGACTGATTCCTACAATGAGCAGTTCTTC